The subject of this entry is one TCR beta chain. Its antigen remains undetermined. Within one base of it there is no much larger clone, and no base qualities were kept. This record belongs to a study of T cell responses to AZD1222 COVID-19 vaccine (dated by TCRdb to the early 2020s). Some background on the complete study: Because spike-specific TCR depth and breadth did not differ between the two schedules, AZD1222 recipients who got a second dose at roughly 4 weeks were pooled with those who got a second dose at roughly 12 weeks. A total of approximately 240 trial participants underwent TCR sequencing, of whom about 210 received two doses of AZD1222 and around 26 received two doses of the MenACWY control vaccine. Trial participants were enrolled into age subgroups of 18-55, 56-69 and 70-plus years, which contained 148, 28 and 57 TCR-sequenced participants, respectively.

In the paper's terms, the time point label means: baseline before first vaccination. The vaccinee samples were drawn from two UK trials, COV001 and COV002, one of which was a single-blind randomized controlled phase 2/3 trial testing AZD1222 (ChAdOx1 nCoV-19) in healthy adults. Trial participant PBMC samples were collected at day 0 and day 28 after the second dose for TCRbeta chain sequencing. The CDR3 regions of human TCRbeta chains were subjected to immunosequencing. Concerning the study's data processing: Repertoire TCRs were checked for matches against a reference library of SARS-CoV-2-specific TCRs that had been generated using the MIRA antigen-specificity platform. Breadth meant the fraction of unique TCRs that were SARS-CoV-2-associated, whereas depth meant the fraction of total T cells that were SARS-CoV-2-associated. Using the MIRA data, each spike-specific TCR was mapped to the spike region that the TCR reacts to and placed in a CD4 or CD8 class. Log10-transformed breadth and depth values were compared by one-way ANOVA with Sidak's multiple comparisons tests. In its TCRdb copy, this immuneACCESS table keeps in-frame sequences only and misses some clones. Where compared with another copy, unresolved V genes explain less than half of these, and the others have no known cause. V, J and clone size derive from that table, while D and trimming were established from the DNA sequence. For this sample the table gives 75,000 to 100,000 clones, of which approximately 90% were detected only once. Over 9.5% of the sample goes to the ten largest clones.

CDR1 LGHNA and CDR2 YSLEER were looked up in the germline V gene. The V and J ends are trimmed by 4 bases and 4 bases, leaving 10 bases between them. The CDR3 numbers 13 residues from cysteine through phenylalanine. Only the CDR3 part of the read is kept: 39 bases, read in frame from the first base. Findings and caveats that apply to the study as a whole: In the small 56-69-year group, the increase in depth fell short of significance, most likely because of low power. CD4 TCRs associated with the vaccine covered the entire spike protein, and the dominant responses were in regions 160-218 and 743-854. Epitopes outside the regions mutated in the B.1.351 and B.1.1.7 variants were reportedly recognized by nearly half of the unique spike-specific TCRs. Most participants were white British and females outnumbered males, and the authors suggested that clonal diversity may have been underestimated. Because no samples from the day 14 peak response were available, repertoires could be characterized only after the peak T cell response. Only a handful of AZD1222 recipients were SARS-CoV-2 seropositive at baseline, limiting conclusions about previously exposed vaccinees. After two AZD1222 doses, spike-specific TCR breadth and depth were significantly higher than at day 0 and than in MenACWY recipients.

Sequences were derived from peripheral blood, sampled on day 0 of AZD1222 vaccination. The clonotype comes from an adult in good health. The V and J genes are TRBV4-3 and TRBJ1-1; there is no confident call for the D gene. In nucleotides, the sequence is TGCGCCAGCAGCCCCCTGGGTGGCACTGAAGCTTTCTTT. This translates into CASSPLGGTEAFF.